These 20 T cell receptor beta chains came from one sample sequenced in a study of identical twins (dated by TCRdb to about 2016). Libraries came from 5' RACE. The run used an Illumina HiSeq 2000. The raw public reads went through TCRdb reprocessing: fastp at Q25, MiXCR clone calling, in-frame beta chains kept. Duplicate CDR3 protein sequences are folded into a single record with the most common DNA and genes. This sample holds 500,000 to 600,000 distinct CDR3 sequences; 22% were observed only once. The top ten clonotypes cover about 0.91% of the sample. The sample was also reused in another study, on T cells expressing NK-cell markers.

The sample was CD4+ T cells sorted from blood. These receptors all come from a young woman in good health.

This clonotype appeared a few times. V gene TRBV6-1 combines with J gene TRBJ2-5; 7 bases are shared with TRBD1. Per germline, CDR1 MNHNS and CDR2 SASEGT. V lost 10 bases and J lost 7; bases outside the gene matches: 21. The CDR3 covers 16 residues. Here the CDR3 reads CATRSFWTGPLGTQYF. CDR3 bases: TGTGCCACCAGATCTTTCTGGACAGGACCTTTAGGGACCCAGTACTTC.

This rearrangement joins TRBV6-5 to TRBJ1-5; the D is unclear. Germline-derived CDR1 and CDR2 are MNHEY and SVGAGI. Trimming cost V 4 bases and J 0 bases, with 10 bases left between them. This CDR3 contains 15 residues. Written as DNA, the CDR3 is TGTGCCAGCAGTTCCGGACCGTCTAGCAATCAGCCCCAGCATTTT. Translated, it gives CASSSGPSSNQPQHF.

This clonotype appeared a few times. DNA of the CDR3: TGTGCCAGCAGCGTTCGGTCAGCGGGGAGCCTTCGGAATGAGCAGTTCTTC. Translation: CASSVRSAGSLRNEQFF. The genes are TRBV9 and TRBJ2-1, with TRBD2 identical over 7 bases. Losses at the gene ends were 2 bases for V and 7 bases for J; bases not matched to a gene: 15. Germline CDR1 and CDR2: SGDLS and YYNGEE. CDR3 size: 17 residues. Full variable domain (rest looked up from reference TRBV9 and TRBJ2-1): DSGVTQTPKHLITATGQRVTLRCSPRSGDLSVYWYQQSLDQGLQFLIQYYNGEERAKGNILERFSAQQFPDLHSELNLSSLELGDSALYFCASSVRSAGSLRNEQFFGPGTRLTVL.

This clonotype was recorded at least ten times. The V gene is TRBV20-1, the J gene TRBJ2-1; D not certain. V was pared by 3 bases and J by 8 bases, with 14 bases between. The CDR3 is 13 amino acids. Germline CDR1 reads DFQATT; CDR2 reads SNEGSKA (reference sequence). CDR3 DNA: TGCAGTGCTAGCAACAGAGTAGTCCATGAGCAGTTCTTC. Amino acids: CSASNRVVHEQFF.

This sequence joins TRBV20-1 and TRBJ1-2, with D unclear. The CDR3 has 10 residues. From germline, CDR1 is DFQATT and CDR2 SNEGSKA (reference sequence). The ends were cut back, 1 base at V and 8 bases at J, with 5 bases in the middle. The CDR3 region is CSARAGGYTF. The CDR3 DNA sequence: TGCAGTGCTAGAGCCGGGGGCTACACCTTC.

This clonotype was seen only a few times. The V and J genes are TRBV4-2 and TRBJ2-3; 8 nucleotides align to TRBD2. Germline trimming cut 3 bases from V and 6 bases from J; bases unmatched to any gene: 11. Germline CDR1 and CDR2: LGHNA and YNFKEQ. The CDR3 runs 16 residues. In DNA form, the CDR3 reads TGTGCCAGCAGCCATCGGGGGGGCCCGGGTGCCGATACGCAGTATTTT. Residues: CASSHRGGPGADTQYF.

This clonotype occurred a few times. The chain recombines TRBV12-3 or TRBV12-4 with TRBJ2-5, with D perhaps given as TRBD1 or TRBD2 (6 bases each). V was trimmed by 6 bases and J by 8 bases, leaving 22 bases between them. The CDR3 has 15 residues. This chain's CDR3 is CASSPQGGNKRTQYF. In nucleotides, the CDR3 is TGTGCCAGCAGCCCCCAAGGGGGGAACAAGAGAACCCAGTACTTC.

The chain uses TRBV5-1 and TRBJ2-6; 7 positions match TRBD1. V was clipped by 5 bases and J by 10 bases; unmatched bases: 6. The CDR3 consists of 13 residues. Per the germline V gene, CDR1 is SGHRS and CDR2 is YFSETQ. This chain's CDR3 is CASRRDSLNVLTF. CDR3 sequence (DNA): TGCGCCAGCAGAAGGGACAGTTTAAACGTCCTGACTTTC.

The rearrangement links TRBV5-4 to TRBJ2-5, with TRBD2 matching 7 bases. V was pared by 0 bases and J by 1 base, with 3 bases of the junction left unmatched. The CDR3 loop spans 15 amino acids. Germline V lookup: CDR1 SGHNT, CDR2 YYREEE (reference sequence). CDR3 residues: CASSLEGGIQETQYF. CDR3 nucleotide sequence: TGTGCCAGCAGCTTGGAGGGAGGGATCCAAGAGACCCAGTACTTC.

This clonotype occurred a few times. The chain links TRBV6-1 to TRBJ1-2; 7 nucleotides line up with TRBD1. Trimming took 6 bases from V and 8 from J; bases not matched to a gene: 9. This CDR3 has 13 residues. Germline CDR1 reads MNHNS; CDR2 reads SASEGT. CDR3 sequence reads: CASRSTGPRGYTF. CDR3 DNA sequence: TGTGCCAGCAGATCGACAGGGCCTAGAGGCTACACCTTC.

This chain joins TRBV5-1 and TRBJ2-1; D call uncertain. Germline loops: CDR1 SGHRS, CDR2 YFSETQ. CDR3 size: 15 residues. V lost 2 bases to trimming and J lost 4 bases, with 13 bases between them. The CDR3 region is CASSFAERSYNEQFF. CDR3 nucleotide sequence: TGCGCCAGCAGCTTTGCGGAAAGATCATACAATGAGCAGTTCTTC.

The chain joins TRBV28 to TRBJ2-7; possible D gene TRBD1, 6 bases. Trimming pared 5 bases from V and 0 bases from J, leaving 14 bases between. The length of the CDR3 is 15 residues. Germline lookup yields CDR1 MDHEN and CDR2 SYDVKM. This CDR3 reads CASSGGDVSSYEQYF. Written as DNA, the CDR3 is TGTGCCAGCAGTGGGGGCGACGTGAGCTCCTACGAGCAGTACTTC. The variable domain in full, with the rest retrieved from reference TRBV28 and TRBJ2-7, is DVKVTQSSRYLVKRTGEKVFLECVQDMDHENMFWYRQDPGLGLRLIYFSYDVKMKEKGDIPEGYSVSREKKERFSLILESASTNQTSMYLCASSGGDVSSYEQYFGPGTRLTVT.

This sequence joins TRBV5-1 and TRBJ1-1; D is unresolved. Germline-derived CDR1 and CDR2 are SGHRS and YFSETQ. The CDR3 is 14 residues long. The V end was cut by 0 bases, the J end by 1 base, with 7 bases between. The CDR3 bases are TGCGCCAGCAGCTTGGGCCTTAAGAACACTGAAGCTTTCTTT. Residues: CASSLGLKNTEAFF. The complete variable domain, with remaining parts taken from reference TRBV5-1 and TRBJ1-1, reads KAGVTQTPRYLIKTRGQQVTLSCSPISGHRSVSWYQQTPGQGLQFLFEYFSETQRNKGNFPGRFSGRQFSNSRSEMNVSTLELGDSALYLCASSLGLKNTEAFFGQGTRLTVV.

The chain uses TRBV4-1 and TRBJ2-4, with 12 bases lining up with TRBD2. Per germline, CDR1 MGHRA and CDR2 YSYEKL. This CDR3 comprises 18 residues. Losses at the gene ends were 5 bases for V and 7 bases for J; bases not matched to a gene: 15. This CDR3 is CASSKGRASGGERNIQYF. In DNA, the CDR3 is TGCGCCAGCAGCAAGGGCCGGGCTAGCGGGGGGGAGAGGAACATTCAGTACTTC.

This clonotype turned up a few times. This chain connects TRBV27 to TRBJ2-7, with 7 bases fitting TRBD2. This CDR3 is 17 amino acids long. Losses at the gene ends were 5 bases for V and 2 bases for J; bases not matched to a gene: 15. CDR1 is MNHEY, CDR2 SMNVEV, per germline (reference sequence). CDR3 nucleotides: TGTGCCAGCAGTCCCAGACCTCCTAGCGGTTATCCCTACGAGCAGTACTTC. This gives the protein CASSPRPPSGYPYEQYF.

The chain links TRBV20-1 to TRBJ1-1; maybe TRBD1 (5 bases). Trimming stripped 5 bases from V and 4 bases from J, with 17 bases between. CDR3 length: 14 amino acids. In germline, CDR1 is DFQATT, CDR2 SNEGSKA (reference sequence). The CDR3 coding sequence is TGCAGTGCTCACCTTATCCCAGGGAGCACTGAAGCTTTCTTT. Its translation: CSAHLIPGSTEAFF.

J is TRBJ2-2 and V is TRBV28, with 11 bases identical to TRBD2. V lost 5 bases and J lost 2; bases outside the gene matches: 7. The CDR3 has 17 amino acids. Germline V gene lookup returns CDR1 MDHEN and CDR2 SYDVKM. In DNA, the CDR3 is TGTGCCAGCAGTCCCCGACTAGCGGGGACCAACACCGGGGAGCTGTTTTTT. It specifies CASSPRLAGTNTGELFF.

This chain uses TRBV6-1 with TRBJ2-2; 9 bases are a match to TRBD2. V lost 5 bases, J lost 5 bases, and 6 bases stayed unmatched. The CDR3 runs 15 residues. CDR1 and CDR2 (germline): MNHNS, SASEGT. Here the CDR3 DNA reads TGTGCCAGCAGTTATGCGCTAGCGGGGACCGGGGAGCTGTTTTTT. Protein product: CASSYALAGTGELFF.

The chain is built from TRBV4-3 and TRBJ2-1, with D tentatively TRBD2 (6 bases). Per germline, CDR1 LGHNA and CDR2 YSLEER. Deletions cut 4 bases from V and 6 bases from J, with 10 bases between. The CDR3 totals 13 residues. The CDR3 sequence: CASSLGLLNEQFF. CDR3 sequence (DNA): TGCGCCAGCAGCCTGGGACTTCTCAATGAGCAGTTCTTC.

The table lists this clonotype with a few counts. J is TRBJ2-1 and V is TRBV27, with 7 bases lining up with TRBD1. Germline lookup yields CDR1 MNHEY and CDR2 SMNVEV (reference sequence). V trimming: 5 bases; J trimming: 6 bases; junction bases outside the gene matches: 10. This CDR3 spans 15 amino acids. The DNA for the CDR3 is TGTGCCAGCAGTCACCGGGACAGACCGTCCAATGAGCAGTTCTTC. It is translated as CASSHRDRPSNEQFF.